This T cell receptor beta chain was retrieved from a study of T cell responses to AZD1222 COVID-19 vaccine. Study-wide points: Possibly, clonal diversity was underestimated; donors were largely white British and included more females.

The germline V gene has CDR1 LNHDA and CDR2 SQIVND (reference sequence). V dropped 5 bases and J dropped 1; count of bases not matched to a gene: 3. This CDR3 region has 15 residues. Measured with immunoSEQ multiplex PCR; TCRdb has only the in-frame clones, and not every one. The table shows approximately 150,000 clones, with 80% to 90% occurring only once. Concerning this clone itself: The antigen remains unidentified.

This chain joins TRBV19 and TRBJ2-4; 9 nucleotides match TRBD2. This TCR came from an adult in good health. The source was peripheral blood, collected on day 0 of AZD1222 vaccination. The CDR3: CASSRGGEAKNIQYF. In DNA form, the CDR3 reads TGTGCCAGTAGTCGCGGGGGGGAGGCCAAAAACATTCAGTACTTC.